A selection of T cell receptor beta chains follows, all from one sample in a study of human T cells and chemical hapten exposure. TCRdb re-called the RACE reads through MiXCR, storing one row per CDR3 protein. The profile shows some 79,000 distinct CDR3 sequences, more than 9% of them singletons. The sequences come from whole blood, collected in connection with sensitization to the hapten diphenylcyclopropenone (DPC). All receptors derive from a woman in her forties or fifties with alopecia areata. Some clones in this sample may be carry-over from other donors' samples. The CDR3 runs from the conserved cysteine through the conserved F or W. A D gene is named only where the DNA matches it firmly. Size tells how often a clone was seen (once, few, many) or the class of an expanded clone, and some rows leave it out.

V gene,clone size,D gene,J gene,CDR3 protein,CDR3 DNA
TRBV29-1,-,-,TRBJ1-4,CSVEQNTGLFF,TGCAGCGTTGAGCAGAACACCGGGTTGTTTTTT
TRBV2,few,TRBD2,TRBJ2-1,CASTYRTSGSSYNEQFF,TGTGCCAGCACCTATAGGACTAGCGGGTCCTCCTACAATGAGCAGTTCTTC
TRBV29-1,-,-,TRBJ1-3,CSVDTGTEGNTIYF,TGCAGCGTTGACACGGGTACTGAGGGAAACACCATATATTTT
TRBV5-1,few,TRBD2,TRBJ2-1,CASSFSGGGNEQFF,TGCGCCAGCAGCTTTAGCGGGGGCGGGAATGAGCAGTTCTTC
TRBV20-1,-,-,TRBJ2-5,CSAPKQGPRETQYF,TGCAGTGCTCCAAAACAGGGCCCCCGGGAGACCCAGTACTTC
TRBV2,few,TRBD1,TRBJ2-7,CASSRERGPYEQYF,TGTGCCAGCAGCCGAGAGAGGGGGCCCTACGAGCAGTACTTC
TRBV20-1,many,TRBD2,TRBJ2-1,CSARSTGLAAYNEQFF,TGCAGTGCTAGATCCACAGGACTAGCCGCCTACAATGAGCAGTTCTTC
TRBV29-1,many,-,TRBJ2-1,CSVEGLFSEQFF,TGCAGCGTTGAAGGTCTGTTTTCTGAGCAGTTCTTC
TRBV28,-,-,TRBJ2-1,CASSLLVGVYNEQFF,TGTGCCAGCAGTTTATTGGTTGGTGTGTACAATGAGCAGTTCTTC
TRBV6-5,many,-,TRBJ2-6,CASSSASGANVLTF,TGTGCCAGCAGCTCAGCCTCTGGGGCCAACGTCCTGACTTTC
TRBV6-6,few,-,TRBJ1-1,CASSYSLWDPTLGSTEAFF,TGTGCCAGCAGTTACTCGCTTTGGGATCCCACCTTGGGGAGCACTGAAGCTTTCTTT
TRBV4-3,few,-,TRBJ2-2,CASSRDLGGDTGELFF,TGCGCCAGCAGCCGAGACTTAGGGGGAGACACCGGGGAGCTGTTTTTT
TRBV5-1,-,TRBD2,TRBJ2-1,CASSLGQAGVDEQFF,TGCGCCAGCAGCTTGGGCCAAGCGGGAGTCGATGAGCAGTTCTTC
TRBV29-1,many,TRBD1,TRBJ1-6,CSVRTGGDSPLHF,TGCAGCGTTCGGACAGGAGGGGATTCACCCCTCCACTTT
TRBV3-1,few,-,TRBJ1-1,CASSQSPLGKNTEAFF,TGTGCCAGCAGCCAAAGTCCCCTAGGGAAGAACACTGAAGCTTTCTTT
TRBV18,few,-,TRBJ1-2,CASSPLDRSYGYTF,TGTGCCAGCTCACCTTTGGACAGAAGCTATGGCTACACCTTC
TRBV2,many,-,TRBJ1-6,CASSGGNSHNSPLHF,TGTGCCAGCAGCGGTGGAAACAGTCATAATTCACCCCTCCACTTT
TRBV3-1,many,-,TRBJ2-7,CASSDKTRTHEQYF,TGTGCCAGCAGCGACAAAACTCGAACCCACGAGCAGTACTTC
TRBV4-1,many,TRBD1,TRBJ1-2,CASGEDRPTYGYTF,TGCGCCAGCGGGGAGGACAGGCCGACCTATGGCTACACCTTC
TRBV5-6,few,-,TRBJ2-7,CASSPGRYYEQYF,TGTGCCAGCAGCCCGGGACGGTACTACGAGCAGTACTTC
TRBV20-1,-,-,TRBJ2-7,CSARDGTGFYEQYF,TGCAGTGCTAGAGACGGAACTGGATTCTACGAGCAGTACTTC
TRBV20-1,many,-,TRBJ1-2,CSARESRGYTF,TGCAGTGCTAGAGAGTCGCGGGGCTACACCTTC
TRBV24-1,-,-,TRBJ2-3,CATSDLQSSFRTDTQYF,TGTGCCACCAGTGATTTGCAATCCAGCTTTCGCACAGATACGCAGTATTTT
TRBV11-2,few,-,TRBJ2-3,CASSGLGDTQYF,TGTGCCAGCAGCGGTTTGGGAGATACGCAGTATTTT
TRBV12-3/TRBV12-4,many,-,TRBJ2-5,CASSLKETQYF,TGTGCCAGCAGTCTAAAAGAGACCCAGTACTTC
TRBV15,-,-,TRBJ2-6,CATSNEGANVLTF,TGTGCCACCAGCAACGAAGGGGCCAACGTCCTGACTTTC
TRBV7-9,many,-,TRBJ2-7,CASSLSSYYEQYF,TGTGCCAGCAGCTTATCCTCCTACTACGAGCAGTACTTC
TRBV11-2,few,-,TRBJ1-1,CASSSRTEPTEAFF,TGTGCCAGCAGCTCAAGGACTGAACCCACTGAAGCTTTCTTT
TRBV27,few,TRBD2,TRBJ2-7,CASRGLYGAGDEQYF,TGTGCCAGCAGGGGGCTCTACGGGGCGGGGGACGAGCAGTACTTC
TRBV4-1,few,TRBD1,TRBJ1-2,CASSRQGGNYGYTF,TGCGCCAGCAGCCGTCAGGGGGGAAACTATGGCTACACCTTC
TRBV29-1,few,-,TRBJ1-2,CSVVGDSINYGYTF,TGCAGCGTTGTCGGTGACAGCATTAACTATGGCTACACCTTC
TRBV6-5,many,-,TRBJ2-5,CASSYSPAQRSETQYF,TGTGCCAGCAGTTACTCGCCAGCCCAAAGATCGGAGACCCAGTACTTC
TRBV7-9,many,-,TRBJ1-1,CASSPKEGKGDLTEAFF,TGTGCCAGCAGCCCGAAGGAGGGGAAGGGAGATTTAACTGAAGCTTTCTTT
TRBV12-3/TRBV12-4,many,-,TRBJ1-1,CATLDGELNTEAFF,TGTGCCACCCTGGACGGAGAGCTGAACACTGAAGCTTTCTTT
TRBV12-3/TRBV12-4,-,-,TRBJ1-5,CASSLIGTQKNQPQHF,TGTGCCAGCAGTTTAATCGGGACACAAAAGAATCAGCCCCAGCATTTT
TRBV13,many,-,TRBJ2-1,CASSKGLTYNEQFF,TGTGCCAGCAGCAAAGGATTGACCTACAATGAGCAGTTCTTC
TRBV29-1,many,-,TRBJ1-5,CSVGGQDQPQHF,TGCAGCGTTGGGGGCCAGGACCAGCCCCAGCATTTT
TRBV12-2,-,-,TRBJ2-5,CASPDVVPIRETQYF,TGTGCAAGTCCCGACGTCGTTCCCATCCGGGAGACCCAGTACTTC
TRBV5-4,-,-,TRBJ2-3,CASSLPGTSTDTQYF,TGTGCCAGCAGCTTGCCTGGGACTAGCACAGATACGCAGTATTTT
TRBV2,few,-,TRBJ1-5,CASSEGIWAYSNQPQHF,TGTGCCAGCAGTGAAGGGATTTGGGCTTATAGCAATCAGCCCCAGCATTTT
TRBV7-2,once,-,TRBJ2-1,CASSMAVYNEQFF,TGTGCCAGCTCTATGGCGGTGTACAATGAGCAGTTCTTC
TRBV20-1,few,-,TRBJ2-7,CSALDKFSYEQYF,TGCAGTGCCCTGGACAAATTTTCCTACGAGCAGTACTTC
TRBV12-3/TRBV12-4,-,-,TRBJ1-3,CASRQGSGNTIYF,TGTGCCAGCCGCCAGGGCTCTGGAAACACCATATATTTT
TRBV10-1,-,-,TRBJ1-5,CASSETSPGRNQPQHF,TGCGCCAGCAGTGAGACGTCTCCAGGACGCAATCAGCCCCAGCATTTT
TRBV7-9,-,-,TRBJ2-1,CASSLGTGEQFF,TGTGCCAGCAGCTTAGGGACTGGTGAGCAGTTCTTC
TRBV4-3,many,TRBD2,TRBJ2-2,CASSQLAGGDTGELFF,TGCGCCAGCAGCCAACTAGCGGGAGGAGATACCGGGGAGCTGTTTTTT
TRBV24-1,many,TRBD2,TRBJ2-7,CATSSSGTSTVQYF,TGTGCCACCAGCTCCTCCGGGACTAGCACTGTGCAGTACTTC
TRBV28,-,-,TRBJ2-3,CASSFGTSPQYF,TGTGCCAGCAGTTTCGGGACTTCTCCGCAGTATTTT
TRBV28,many,-,TRBJ2-1,CASSFRQTRALWFF,TGTGCCAGCAGTTTTCGACAGACTCGTGCGCTTTGGTTCTTC
TRBV7-9,many,TRBD2,TRBJ2-1,CASSPQREYNEQFF,TGTGCCAGCAGCCCCCAGCGGGAGTACAATGAGCAGTTCTTC
TRBV11-2,many,TRBD2,TRBJ2-2,CASRHLRGTSGRVSTGELFF,TGTGCCAGCAGACACCTACGAGGGACTAGCGGGAGGGTTAGCACCGGGGAGCTGTTTTTT
TRBV12-3/TRBV12-4,few,TRBD1,TRBJ1-6,CASSFGTGKAPLHF,TGTGCCAGCAGTTTTGGGACAGGGAAGGCACCCCTCCACTTT
TRBV7-9,many,-,TRBJ1-3,CASSLGQDGNTIYF,TGTGCCAGCAGCTTAGGACAGGACGGAAACACCATATATTTT
TRBV5-6,many,-,TRBJ2-2,CASSLLPRTPGELFF,TGTGCCAGCAGCTTGCTTCCCCGCACGCCGGGGGAGCTGTTTTTT
TRBV11-2,many,-,TRBJ2-1,CASSPLRVSYNEQFF,TGTGCCAGCAGCCCACTAAGAGTATCCTACAATGAGCAGTTCTTC